These T cell receptor beta chains were read from a single sample in a study of patients and donors after allogeneic stem cell transplantation. MiXCR, run by TCRdb on the RT-PCR reads, gives a single entry per CDR3 protein. Seen here are fewer than 250,000 distinct CDR3 sequences, roughly 13% observed once, and the top ten hold around 10%. Input material: blood, either unsorted or a sorted T cell fraction (not recorded which). The receptors stem from a human donor who was either an allogeneic HSCT recipient or a stem cell or donor lymphocyte infusion donor (not recorded which). It is not recorded whose cells these are; they may come from a transplant donor. Both conserved end residues are trimmed from each CDR3.

CDR3	V	J
ASSYSTGGYGNTEAF	TRBV6-5	TRBJ1-1
SVEIGQGSGNTIY	TRBV29-1	TRBJ1-3
ASRLLDGGANTGELF	TRBV5-1	TRBJ2-2
ASSNGETGSNTEAF	TRBV27	TRBJ1-1
AISGLKRDSSYNEQF	TRBV10-3	TRBJ2-1
SVSGTGPNSPLH	TRBV29-1	TRBJ1-6
ASSYSIMRTRATEAF	TRBV6-5	TRBJ1-1
ASRKKVGTNTGELF	TRBV12-3/TRBV12-4	TRBJ2-2
SARVRQDTQY	TRBV20-1	TRBJ2-3
ASSLTLAGTYEQY	TRBV12-3/TRBV12-4	TRBJ2-7
SARGTAGNTEAF	TRBV20-1	TRBJ1-1
ASTGAGTTYGYT	TRBV6-1	TRBJ1-2
ASSQVLAVSGYT	TRBV4-1	TRBJ1-2
SVDGPMANQYNEQF	TRBV29-1	TRBJ2-1
ASSLGVSGNQPQN	TRBV13	TRBJ1-5
SAGPTQESTQY	TRBV20-1	TRBJ2-3
SAQGTPTNEKLF	TRBV20-1	TRBJ1-4
SARDPTGVGNTIY	TRBV20-1	TRBJ1-3